This entry is about one TCR beta chain. The antigen remains undetermined. Each CDR3 protein is one row after TCRdb ran MiXCR on the 5' RACE reads. This table holds around 390,000 distinct CDR3 sequences, about a fifth found once. This sample stems from a study of CD8 T cells in ankylosing spondylitis. General study points: Apparently characteristic of ankylosing spondylitis blood was a TCR beta motif (eight highly homologous variants).

The CDR3 sequence is 17 residues long. V lost 1 base and J lost 0, with 10 bases in between. The V gene's germline CDR1 is KGHSH and CDR2 LQKENI. Sequenced sample: blood, either unsorted or a sorted T cell fraction (not recorded which). The J gene is TRBJ2-6, the V gene TRBV18; D gene unclear. The receptor's source is a male donor with ankylosing spondylitis. As DNA, the CDR3 is TGTGCCAGCTCACCACTTTCTTGGGGCTCTGGGGCCAACGTCCTGACTTTC. Translating gives CASSPLSWGSGANVLTF. The complete variable domain, with remaining parts taken from reference TRBV18 and TRBJ2-6, reads NAGVMQNPRHLVRRRGQEARLRCSPMKGHSHVYWYRQLPEEGLKFMVYLQKENIIDESGMPKERFSAEFPKEGPSILRIQQVVRGDSAAYFCASSPLSWGSGANVLTFGAGSRLTVL.